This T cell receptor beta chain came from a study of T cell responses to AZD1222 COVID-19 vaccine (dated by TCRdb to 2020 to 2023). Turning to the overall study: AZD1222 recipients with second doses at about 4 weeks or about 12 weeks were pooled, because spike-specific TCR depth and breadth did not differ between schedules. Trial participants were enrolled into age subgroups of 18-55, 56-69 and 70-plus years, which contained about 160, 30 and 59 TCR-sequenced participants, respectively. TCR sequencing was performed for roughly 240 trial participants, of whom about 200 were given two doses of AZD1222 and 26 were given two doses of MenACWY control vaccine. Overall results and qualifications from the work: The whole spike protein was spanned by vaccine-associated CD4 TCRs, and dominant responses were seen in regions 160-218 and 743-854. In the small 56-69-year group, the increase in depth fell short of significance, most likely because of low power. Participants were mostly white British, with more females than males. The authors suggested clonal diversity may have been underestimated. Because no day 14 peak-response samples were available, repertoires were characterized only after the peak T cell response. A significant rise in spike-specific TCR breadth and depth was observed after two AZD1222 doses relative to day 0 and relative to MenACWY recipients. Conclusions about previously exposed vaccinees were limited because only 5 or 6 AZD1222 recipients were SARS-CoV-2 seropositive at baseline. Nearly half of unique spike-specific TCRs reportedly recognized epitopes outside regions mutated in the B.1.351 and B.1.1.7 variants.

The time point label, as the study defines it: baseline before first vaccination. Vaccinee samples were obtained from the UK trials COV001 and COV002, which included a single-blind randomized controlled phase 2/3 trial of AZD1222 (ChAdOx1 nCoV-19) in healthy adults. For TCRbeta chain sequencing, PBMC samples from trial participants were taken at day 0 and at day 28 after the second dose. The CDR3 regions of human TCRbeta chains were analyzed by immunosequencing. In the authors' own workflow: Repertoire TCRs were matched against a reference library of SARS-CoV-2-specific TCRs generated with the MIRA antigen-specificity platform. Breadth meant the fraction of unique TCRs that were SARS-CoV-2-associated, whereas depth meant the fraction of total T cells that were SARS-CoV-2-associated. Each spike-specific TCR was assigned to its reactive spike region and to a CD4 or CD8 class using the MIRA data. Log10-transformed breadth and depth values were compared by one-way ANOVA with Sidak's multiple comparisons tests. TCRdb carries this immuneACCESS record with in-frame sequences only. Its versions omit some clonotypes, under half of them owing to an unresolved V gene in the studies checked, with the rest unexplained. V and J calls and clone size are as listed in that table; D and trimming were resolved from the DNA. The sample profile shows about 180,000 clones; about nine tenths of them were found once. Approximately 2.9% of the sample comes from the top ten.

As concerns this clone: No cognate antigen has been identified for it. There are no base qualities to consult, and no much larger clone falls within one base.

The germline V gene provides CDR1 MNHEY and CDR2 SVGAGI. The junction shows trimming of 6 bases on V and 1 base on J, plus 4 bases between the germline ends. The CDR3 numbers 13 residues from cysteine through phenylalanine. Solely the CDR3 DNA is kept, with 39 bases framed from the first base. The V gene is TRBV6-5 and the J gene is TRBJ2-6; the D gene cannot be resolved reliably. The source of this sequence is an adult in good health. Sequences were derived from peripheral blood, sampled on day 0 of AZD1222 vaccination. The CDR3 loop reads CASRVSGANVLTF. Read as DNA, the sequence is TGTGCCAGCAGGGTTTCTGGGGCCAACGTCCTGACTTTC.